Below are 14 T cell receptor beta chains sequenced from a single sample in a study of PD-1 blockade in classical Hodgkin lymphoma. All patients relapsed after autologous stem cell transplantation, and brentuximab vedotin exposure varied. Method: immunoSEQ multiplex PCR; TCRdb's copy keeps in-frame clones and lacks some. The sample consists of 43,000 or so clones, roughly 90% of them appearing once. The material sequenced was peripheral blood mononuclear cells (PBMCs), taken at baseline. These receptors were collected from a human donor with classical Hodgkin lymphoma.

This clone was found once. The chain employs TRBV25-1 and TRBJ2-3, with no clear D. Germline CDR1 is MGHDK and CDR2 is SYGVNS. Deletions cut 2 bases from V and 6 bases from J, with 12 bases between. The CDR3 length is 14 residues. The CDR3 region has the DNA TGTGCCAGCAGTGAACCCAGGTCTGTGGATACGCAGTATTTT. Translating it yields CASSEPRSVDTQYF.

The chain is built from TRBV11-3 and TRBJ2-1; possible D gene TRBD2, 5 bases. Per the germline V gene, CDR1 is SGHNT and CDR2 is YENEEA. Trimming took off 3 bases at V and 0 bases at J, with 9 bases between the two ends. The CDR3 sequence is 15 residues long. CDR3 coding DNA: TGTGCCAGCAGCTTGACGGGAAGCTCCTACAATGAGCAGTTCTTC. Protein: CASSLTGSSYNEQFF.

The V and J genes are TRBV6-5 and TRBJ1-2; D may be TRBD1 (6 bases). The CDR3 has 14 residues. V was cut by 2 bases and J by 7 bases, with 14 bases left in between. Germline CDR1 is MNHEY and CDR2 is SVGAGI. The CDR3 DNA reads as TGTGCCAGCAGTTACGAAGGGGCCAGGGGTGGCTACACCTTC. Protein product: CASSYEGARGGYTF.

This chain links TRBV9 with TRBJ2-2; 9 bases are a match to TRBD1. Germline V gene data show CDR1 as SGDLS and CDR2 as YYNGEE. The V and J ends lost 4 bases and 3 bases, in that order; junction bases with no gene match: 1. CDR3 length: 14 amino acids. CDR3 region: CASSWDRDTGELFF. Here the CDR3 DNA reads TGTGCCAGCAGCTGGGACAGGGACACCGGGGAGCTGTTTTTT. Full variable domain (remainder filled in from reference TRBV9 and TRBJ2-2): DSGVTQTPKHLITATGQRVTLRCSPRSGDLSVYWYQQSLDQGLQFLIQYYNGEERAKGNILERFSAQQFPDLHSELNLSSLELGDSALYFCASSWDRDTGELFFGEGSRLTVL.

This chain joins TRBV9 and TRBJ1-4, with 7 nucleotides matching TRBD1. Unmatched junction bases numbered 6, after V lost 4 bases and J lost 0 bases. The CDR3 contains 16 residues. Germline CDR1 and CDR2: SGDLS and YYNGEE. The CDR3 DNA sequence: TGTGCCAGCAGCCCTGGGGACAGAGCAACTAATGAAAAACTGTTTTTT. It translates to CASSPGDRATNEKLFF.

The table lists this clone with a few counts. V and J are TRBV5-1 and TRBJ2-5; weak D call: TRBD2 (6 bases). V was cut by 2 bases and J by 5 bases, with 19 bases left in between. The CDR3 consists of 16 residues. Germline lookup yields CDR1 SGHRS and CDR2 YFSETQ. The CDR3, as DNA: TGCGCCAGCAGCTTTTGGGGTACTAGCCGAGGGGAGACCCAGTACTTC. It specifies CASSFWGTSRGETQYF.

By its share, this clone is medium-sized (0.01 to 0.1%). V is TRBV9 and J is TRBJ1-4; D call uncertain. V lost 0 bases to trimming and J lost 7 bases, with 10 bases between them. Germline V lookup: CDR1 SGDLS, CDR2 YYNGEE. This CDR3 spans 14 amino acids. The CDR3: CASSVDGVREKLFF. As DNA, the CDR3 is TGTGCCAGCAGCGTAGATGGAGTTCGTGAAAAACTGTTTTTT.

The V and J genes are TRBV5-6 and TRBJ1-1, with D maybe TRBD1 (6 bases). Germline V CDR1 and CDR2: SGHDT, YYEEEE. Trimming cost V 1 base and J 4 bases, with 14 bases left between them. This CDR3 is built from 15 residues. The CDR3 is CASSLYYRDITEAFF. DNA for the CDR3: TGTGCCAGCAGCTTGTACTACAGGGATATCACTGAAGCTTTCTTT.

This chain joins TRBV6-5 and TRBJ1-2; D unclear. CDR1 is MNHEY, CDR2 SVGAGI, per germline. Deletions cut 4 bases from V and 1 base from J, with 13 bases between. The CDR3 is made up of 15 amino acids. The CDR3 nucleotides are TGTGCCAGCAGTTTCGGACCGGATGATAACTATGGCTACACCTTC. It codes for CASSFGPDDNYGYTF.

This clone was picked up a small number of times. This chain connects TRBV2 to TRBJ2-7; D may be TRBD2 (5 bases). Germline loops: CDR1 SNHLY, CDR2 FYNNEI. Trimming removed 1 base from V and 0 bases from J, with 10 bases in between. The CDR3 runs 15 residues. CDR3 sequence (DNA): TGTGCCAGCAGTGAAGGGACTGGCGTCTCCTACGAGCAGTACTTC. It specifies CASSEGTGVSYEQYF.

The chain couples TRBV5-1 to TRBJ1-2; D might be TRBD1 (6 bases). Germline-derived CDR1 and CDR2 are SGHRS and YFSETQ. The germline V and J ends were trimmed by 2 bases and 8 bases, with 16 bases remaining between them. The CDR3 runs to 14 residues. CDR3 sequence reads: CASSLKTGAGGYTF. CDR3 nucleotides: TGCGCCAGCAGCTTAAAGACAGGAGCCGGGGGCTACACCTTC.

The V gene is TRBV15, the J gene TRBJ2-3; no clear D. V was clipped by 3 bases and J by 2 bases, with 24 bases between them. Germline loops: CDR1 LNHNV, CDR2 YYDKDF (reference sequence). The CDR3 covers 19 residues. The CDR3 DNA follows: TGTGCCACCAGCAGGCCCAAGCCGTACAGCCTCAGCCTCACAGATACGCAGTATTTT. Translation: CATSRPKPYSLSLTDTQYF.

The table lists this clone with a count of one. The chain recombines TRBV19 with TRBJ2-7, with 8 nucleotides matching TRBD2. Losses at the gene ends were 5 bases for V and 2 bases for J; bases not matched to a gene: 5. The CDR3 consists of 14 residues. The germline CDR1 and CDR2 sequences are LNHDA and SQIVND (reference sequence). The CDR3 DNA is TGTGCCAGTAGTCGACTAGCGCTTCCCTACGAGCAGTACTTC. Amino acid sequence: CASSRLALPYEQYF.

The CDR3 spells CSVSLINEQFF. Written as DNA, the CDR3 is TGCAGCGTTTCCTTAATTAATGAGCAGTTCTTC. This chain uses TRBV29-1 with TRBJ2-1; no reliable D call. Trimming removed 5 bases from V and 7 bases from J, with 9 bases in between. This CDR3 is 11 amino acids long. Germline V gene lookup returns CDR1 SQVTM and CDR2 ANQGSEA.